The 23 T cell receptor beta chains given below trace back to one sample, sequenced in a study of blood T cell repertoires in COVID-19. Some clones are missing from TCRdb's copy, which holds only in-frame ones; the method was immunoSEQ multiplex PCR. Among 400,000 to 500,000 clones listed, roughly 90% were seen once. Material for sequencing was peripheral blood. The receptors stem from a woman aged 30 to 39 with active or convalescent COVID-19.

The chain links TRBV6-1 to TRBJ2-3; TRBD2 might be the D (7 bases). The germline V gene has CDR1 MNHNS and CDR2 SASEGT. V lost 2 bases and J lost 0, with 15 bases in between. The CDR3 runs to 17 residues. The CDR3, as DNA: TGTGCCAGCAGTGAAAGGGGGGGGCAGCTTAGCACAGATACGCAGTATTTT. It codes for CASSERGGQLSTDTQYF.

The chain links TRBV5-4 to TRBJ2-5; D is perhaps TRBD2 (6 bases). The V end was cut by 7 bases, the J end by 4 bases, with 14 bases between. Germline-derived CDR1 and CDR2 are SGHNT and YYREEE (reference sequence). There are 13 residues in the CDR3. CDR3 residues: CASWGGYGETQYF. In DNA, the CDR3 is TGTGCCAGCTGGGGAGGATATGGAGAGACCCAGTACTTC.

This chain joins TRBV19 and TRBJ2-2; no clear D. The CDR3 runs 14 residues. Germline lookup yields CDR1 LNHDA and CDR2 SQIVND (reference sequence). Trimming left V 6 bases short and J 2 bases short, with 10 bases between. The chain's CDR3 is CASRPMANTGELFF. CDR3 sequence (DNA): TGTGCCAGTAGGCCGATGGCTAACACCGGGGAGCTGTTTTTT.

This chain connects TRBV7-8 to TRBJ1-1; TRBD1 aligns across 8 bases. CDR3 length equals 17 residues. The germline V gene has CDR1 SGHVS and CDR2 FQNEAQ. The ends lost 5 bases at V and 0 bases at J; junction bases unmatched: 11. CDR3 loop: CASSLRTGRVMNTEAFF. Here the CDR3 DNA reads TGTGCCAGCAGCCTAAGGACAGGGCGTGTGATGAACACTGAAGCTTTCTTT.

CDR3 nucleotides: TGTGCCAGCAGCCAGAAGACTAGCGGGGGTGCGACCCAGTACTTC. Residues: CASSQKTSGGATQYF. This sequence joins TRBV3-1 (or the pseudogene TRBV3-2) and TRBJ2-5, with TRBD2 identical over 12 bases. J was trimmed by 7 bases and V by 3 bases; bases with no gene match: 6. The CDR3 extends over 15 amino acids. The germline V gene has CDR1 LGHDT and CDR2 YNNKEL (reference sequence).

This clone was observed once. This rearrangement joins TRBV19 to TRBJ1-4, with 8 bases fitting TRBD1. Germline-derived CDR1 and CDR2 are LNHDA and SQIVND (reference sequence). Germline trimming cut 6 bases from V and 0 bases from J; bases unmatched to any gene: 12. This CDR3 has 18 amino acids. CDR3 region: CASRRQGLGIATNEKLFF. The CDR3 bases are TGTGCCAGTAGGAGACAGGGGCTCGGCATCGCAACTAATGAAAAACTGTTTTTT. Filled out from reference TRBV19 and TRBJ1-4, the complete variable domain reads DGGITQSPKYLFRKEGQNVTLSCEQNLNHDAMYWYRQDPGQGLRLIYYSQIVNDFQKGDIAEGYSVSREKKESFPLTVTSAQKNPTAFYLCASRRQGLGIATNEKLFFGSGTQLSVL.

The genes are TRBV7-2 and TRBJ2-1; 9 nucleotides line up with TRBD1. The CDR3 runs to 16 residues. The trim removed 2 bases at V and 4 bases at J, leaving 6 bases unmatched. Germline CDR1 and CDR2: SGHTA and FQGNSA. CDR3 amino acids: CASSLTDRGGYNEQFF. The CDR3 DNA is TGTGCCAGCAGCTTAACCGACAGGGGGGGTTACAATGAGCAGTTCTTC.

This clone turned up a few times. The chain recombines TRBV5-1 with TRBJ1-2, with TRBD1 identical over 9 bases. J was trimmed by 3 bases and V by 0 bases; bases with no gene match: 0. This CDR3 spans 14 amino acids. Germline V gene lookup returns CDR1 SGHRS and CDR2 YFSETQ. CDR3 coding DNA: TGCGCCAGCAGCTTGGGACAGGGGGACTATGGCTACACCTTC. This codes for CASSLGQGDYGYTF.

V usage is TRBV5-1 and J usage is TRBJ2-3; D is perhaps TRBD1 (5 bases). V was clipped by 0 bases and J by 4 bases, with 12 bases between them. This CDR3 comprises 15 residues. CDR1 and CDR2 from the germline V gene are SGHRS and YFSETQ. The chain's CDR3 is CASSLEGLGSDTQYF. CDR3 bases: TGCGCCAGCAGCTTGGAGGGGTTGGGGTCAGATACGCAGTATTTT. Drawing the rest from reference TRBV5-1 and TRBJ2-3, the complete variable domain is KAGVTQTPRYLIKTRGQQVTLSCSPISGHRSVSWYQQTPGQGLQFLFEYFSETQRNKGNFPGRFSGRQFSNSRSEMNVSTLELGDSALYLCASSLEGLGSDTQYFGPGTRLTVL.

This chain joins TRBV6-1 and TRBJ2-1; perhaps TRBD1 as D (6 bases). The CDR3 contains 15 residues. The V gene's germline CDR1 is MNHNS and CDR2 SASEGT. V was trimmed by 3 bases and J by 6 bases, leaving 15 bases between them. CDR3 bases: TGTGCCAGCAGTGAGACGAAGACAGGAAGCAATGAGCAGTTCTTC. Its protein is CASSETKTGSNEQFF.

The rearrangement uses TRBV10-3 and TRBJ2-3, with a possible D match to TRBD1 (5 bases). The CDR3 covers 12 residues. The V and J ends lost 6 bases and 5 bases respectively, with 9 bases between them. Germline lookup yields CDR1 ENHRY and CDR2 SYGVKD. The CDR3 nucleotides are TGTGCCATCAGGGGGCTTGGAGATACGCAGTATTTT. It is translated as CAIRGLGDTQYF.

This clone was observed a handful of times. The rearrangement links TRBV28 to TRBJ1-1; the D is unclear. Trimming left V 3 bases short and J 4 bases short, with 9 bases between. The CDR3 is 13 residues long. Germline V lookup: CDR1 MDHEN, CDR2 SYDVKM. CDR3 in DNA: TGTGCCAGCAGTTTTCTAGGGAGCACTGAAGCTTTCTTT. Its protein is CASSFLGSTEAFF. The full variable domain, completed using reference TRBV28 and TRBJ1-1, is DVKVTQSSRYLVKRTGEKVFLECVQDMDHENMFWYRQDPGLGLRLIYFSYDVKMKEKGDIPEGYSVSREKKERFSLILESASTNQTSMYLCASSFLGSTEAFFGQGTRLTVV.

This clone turned up a few times. The CDR3 nucleotides read TGCGCCAGCACCATGACAGGGCAAGGTTCACCCCTCCACTTT. It specifies CASTMTGQGSPLHF. The gene calls are TRBV5-1 and TRBJ1-6; 7 positions agree with TRBD1. From germline, CDR1 is SGHRS and CDR2 YFSETQ. The CDR3 has 14 residues. V was clipped by 6 bases and J by 9 bases; unmatched bases: 9. Full variable domain (outside the CDR3, taken from reference TRBV5-1 and TRBJ1-6): KAGVTQTPRYLIKTRGQQVTLSCSPISGHRSVSWYQQTPGQGLQFLFEYFSETQRNKGNFPGRFSGRQFSNSRSEMNVSTLELGDSALYLCASTMTGQGSPLHFGNGTRLTVT.

The V call is TRBV14, the J call TRBJ1-5; the D gene is possibly TRBD1 (5 bases). V was cut by 3 bases and J by 10 bases, with 13 bases left in between. CDR3 length: 13 amino acids. Germline CDR1 and CDR2: SGHDN and FVKESK. The CDR3 spells CASSQQGNSPQHF. The CDR3 DNA sequence: TGTGCCAGCAGCCAGCAGGGTAACAGCCCCCAGCATTTT.

The genes are TRBV5-4 and TRBJ2-7; D unresolved. CDR3 length: 14 residues. V shed 0 bases and J shed 4 bases, with 11 bases lying between them. CDR1 and CDR2 from the germline V gene are SGHNT and YYREEE (reference sequence). In DNA, the CDR3 is TGTGCCAGCAGCTTGGAAACAGCTTTTTACGAGCAGTACTTC. This translates into CASSLETAFYEQYF.

The chain links TRBV6-5 to TRBJ1-1; D is undetermined. Trimming took 4 bases from V and 7 from J, leaving 7 bases between them. The CDR3 covers 11 residues. The germline V gene encodes CDR1 MNHEY and CDR2 SVGAGI. The CDR3 coding sequence is TGTGCCAGCAGTTCTTACAGTGAAGCTTTCTTT. This gives the protein CASSSYSEAFF.

This chain uses TRBV5-1 with TRBJ2-1; D might be TRBD2 (5 bases). Trimming removed 4 bases at V and 9 bases at J, with 17 bases between. CDR1 is SGHRS and CDR2 is YFSETQ in the germline V gene. The CDR3 runs 14 residues. CDR3: CASSPASSQGEQFF. CDR3 nucleotides: TGCGCCAGCAGCCCCGCTTCTAGCCAAGGTGAGCAGTTCTTC.

This chain uses TRBV9 with TRBJ1-3; 9 bases match TRBD1. CDR3 length equals 17 residues. CDR1 and CDR2 from the germline V gene are SGDLS and YYNGEE. With 3 bases clipped from V and 2 bases from J, the junction kept 9 bases outside the gene matches. The CDR3 loop is CASSANRGLLAGNTIYF. DNA of the CDR3: TGTGCCAGCAGCGCCAACAGGGGGCTGTTAGCTGGAAACACCATATATTTT.

The chain employs TRBV2 and TRBJ1-1, with D tentatively TRBD1 (6 bases). This CDR3 is built from 15 residues. Germline CDR1 reads SNHLY; CDR2 reads FYNNEI. The V gene lost 10 bases and the J gene lost 1 base, with 19 bases spanning the gap. The CDR3 here is CAISGVSGPNTEAFF. CDR3 bases: TGTGCCATTTCAGGGGTGTCTGGACCGAACACTGAAGCTTTCTTT.

The chain uses TRBV13 and TRBJ2-2; D call uncertain. The length of the CDR3 is 16 residues. With 5 bases removed from V and 7 bases from J, the gap between germline ends came to 20 bases. The germline V gene encodes CDR1 PRHDT and CDR2 FYEKMQ (reference sequence). DNA for the CDR3: TGTGCCAGCAGCCCCGAACCGTTGACACTGCTCGGGGAGCTGTTTTTT. It is translated as CASSPEPLTLLGELFF.

The CDR3 loop is CASSASGTDYGYTF. The CDR3 DNA reads as TGTGCCAGCAGCGCATCCGGGACAGATTATGGCTACACCTTC. This chain joins TRBV2 and TRBJ1-2, with 7 nucleotides matching TRBD1. The CDR3 is 14 residues long. V lost 6 bases and J lost 5; bases outside the gene matches: 9. Germline CDR1 and CDR2: SNHLY and FYNNEI.

The table lists this clone with a few counts. The gene calls are TRBV19 and TRBJ1-1, with TRBD1 identical over 9 bases. Germline V gene data show CDR1 as LNHDA and CDR2 as SQIVND (reference sequence). This CDR3 has 14 amino acids. V was clipped by 6 bases and J by 6 bases; unmatched bases: 8. CDR3 bases: TGTGCCAGTAGACGGGACAGGGTTGAACCTGAAGCTTTCTTT. Amino acids: CASRRDRVEPEAFF.

The J gene is TRBJ1-3, the V gene TRBV7-2; D gene ambiguous. Per germline, CDR1 SGHTA and CDR2 FQGNSA. The length of the CDR3 is 15 residues. V was pared by 5 bases and J by 5 bases, with 16 bases between. CDR3 region: CASSEASLIRNTIYF. For the CDR3, the DNA is TGTGCCAGCAGCGAGGCCTCCCTGATAAGAAACACCATATATTTT.